The text below deals with one TCR beta chain. Its target is not known. The sample belongs to a study of cytomegalovirus exposure and HLA in healthy donors. Study-level background: In an early release, HLA-typed donors contributed approximately 82 million unique TCR sequences. Study-level points and caveats: A list of around 160 TCR beta chains associated with cytomegalovirus was given. Earlier analysis found most TCR beta V segments productive about 90% or about 30% of the time. Researchers reportedly found TCR beta sequences accurately predicted most subjects' HLA-A and HLA-B alleles.

With 60 Vbeta and 13 Jbeta primers, the PCR was carried out. The table came from immunoSEQ multiplex PCR; TCRdb's copy has only in-frame clones and leaves some out. This table holds under 200,000 clones, approximately 77% found once. The sequencing input was PBMCs. The clonotype comes from a male donor in good health and CMV-seropositive.

The CDR3 sequence is CASSWDRGDEQFF. Here the CDR3 DNA reads TGTGCCAGCAGTTGGGACAGGGGCGATGAGCAGTTCTTC. The rearrangement uses TRBV6-1 and TRBJ2-1; TRBD1 matches 10 bases. The V segment lost 5 bases and the J segment 8 bases; nucleotides outside the gene matches: 3. The germline V gene has CDR1 MNHNS and CDR2 SASEGT. There are 13 residues in the CDR3.